Below, one TCR beta chain is given with its context. These data are taken from a study of blood T cell repertoires in COVID-19. Study in general: Material from acute and convalescent COVID-19 was sourced from the United States, Italy and Spain. The analysed material was cDNA or gDNA that came from T cells, B-cell-depleted T cells, or PBMCs.

In the authors' workflow: Reference gene primer amplification gave nucleated cell count estimates. Measured with immunoSEQ multiplex PCR; TCRdb has only the in-frame clones, and not every one. V and J calls and clone size follow that table, whereas D and trimming were derived from the DNA. The table includes 50,000 to 65,000 clones, around 93% detected once. CDR1 is MNHNY and CDR2 is SVGAGI in the germline V gene (reference sequence). V lost 6 bases and J lost 8, with 16 bases in between. The CDR3 runs 14 residues. The specimen sequenced was peripheral blood. The sequence was collected from a man in his forties or fifties with active COVID-19. The rearrangement links TRBV6-6 to TRBJ1-4, with D unresolved. The CDR3 bases are TGTGCCAGCAGAGCGACCCTGGTTCGCGAAAAACTGTTTTTT. It is translated as CASRATLVREKLFF.